The entry below gives a single T cell receptor beta chain sequence along with its context. This entry belongs to a study of blood T cell repertoires in COVID-19. The wider study: There were acute and convalescent COVID-19 samples, and they came from the United States, Italy and Spain. PBMCs, B-cell-depleted T cells, or T cells were the source of the cDNA or gDNA that made up the material.

The authors' processing: For nucleated cells, counts were estimated from reference gene primer amplification. The repertoire was sequenced with immunoSEQ multiplex PCR; TCRdb's copy has only in-frame clones and lacks some. V and J calls plus clone size are reproduced from that table; the DNA served to infer D and trimming. The sample carries 55,000 to 85,000 clones, around four fifths recorded once. The germline gives CDR1 SGHTA, CDR2 FQGNSA. V dropped 6 bases and J dropped 6 bases, with 15 bases sitting between them. This CDR3 region has 13 residues. V and J are TRBV7-2 and TRBJ2-7, with D possibly TRBD2 on 6 matching bases. This TCR was sampled from a man in his sixties with acute or convalescent COVID-19. Sequencing was done on a sample of peripheral blood. CDR3 DNA sequence: TGTGCCAGCAGTGGGGGACTTTCGCGCGAGCAGTACTTC. It codes for CASSGGLSREQYF.